Below, 20 T cell receptor beta chains from the same sample are listed, as sequenced in a study of T cell responses to AZD1222 COVID-19 vaccine. Only in-frame clones appear in the TCRdb table, and some are missing; sequencing was by immunoSEQ multiplex PCR. Of approximately 120,000 clones listed, less than 95% were seen once; the top ten hold about 4.3%. The source was peripheral blood, collected on day 0 of MenACWY control vaccination. The receptors were gathered from an adult in good health.

This chain connects TRBV3-1 (or the pseudogene TRBV3-2) to TRBJ2-7, with D hard to call. CDR1 LGHDT and CDR2 YNNKEL come from the germline V gene (reference sequence). V dropped 1 base and J dropped 1 base, with 11 bases sitting between them. The length of the CDR3 is 15 residues. CDR3 in DNA: TGTGCCAGCAGCCAAGTCGAAGGGCTTTCCTACGAGCAGTACGTC. The encoded protein is CASSQVEGLSYEQYV.

The CDR3 region is CASRLQGSRTGELFF. Written as DNA, the CDR3 is TGTGCCAGCAGACTACAGGGGTCGAGGACCGGGGAGCTGTTTTTT. The rearrangement links TRBV27 to TRBJ2-2, with 7 bases aligning to TRBD1. The junction had 9 bases not matched to a gene; V was cut back by 6 bases and J by 5 bases. Germline CDR1 is MNHEY and CDR2 is SMNVEV (reference sequence). This CDR3 has 15 residues.

The chain carries TRBV5-1 and TRBJ2-5; D is ambiguous. Germline CDR1 reads SGHRS; CDR2 reads YFSETQ. The CDR3 is 14 residues long. Between the trimmed V and J ends, which lost 0 bases and 1 base, there was a span of 7 bases. CDR3 region: CASSLAYSQETQYF. The CDR3 DNA is TGCGCCAGCAGCTTGGCCTATAGCCAAGAGACCCAGTACTTC.

The chain has TRBV9 and TRBJ2-3; 8 bases are a match to TRBD2. The ends lost 3 bases at V and 2 bases at J; junction bases unmatched: 5. The CDR3 has 15 residues. The germline gives CDR1 SGDLS, CDR2 YYNGEE. In DNA, the CDR3 is TGTGCCAGCAGCGCGACTAGCGAGACCACAGATACGCAGTATTTT. This gives the protein CASSATSETTDTQYF.

The chain has TRBV29-1 and TRBJ2-7; 9 bases match TRBD1. J was trimmed by 1 base and V by 4 bases; bases with no gene match: 8. The CDR3 is 15 amino acids. The germline gives CDR1 SQVTM, CDR2 ANQGSEA. The CDR3 sequence is CSVGGSDRGSYEQYF. The CDR3 DNA is TGCAGCGTTGGAGGATCGGACAGGGGATCCTACGAGCAGTACTTC.

The chain joins TRBV27 to TRBJ1-5; possible D gene TRBD1, 5 bases. Germline CDR1 MNHEY, CDR2 SMNVEV (reference sequence). The CDR3 is made up of 14 amino acids. Trimming took 7 bases from V and 6 from J, leaving 16 bases between them. CDR3 nucleotide sequence: TGTGCCAGCACCCTTATGGCAGGGAGTCAGCCCCAGCATTTT. This translates into CASTLMAGSQPQHF.

V gene TRBV30 combines with J gene TRBJ2-7; D assignment may be TRBD1 or TRBD2 (5 bases each). The ends were cut back, 3 bases at V and 1 base at J, with 13 bases in the middle. The CDR3 loop spans 14 amino acids. Germline V gene data show CDR1 as GTSNPN and CDR2 as SVGIG (reference sequence). This chain's CDR3 is CAWRVLGDSYEQYF. CDR3 nucleotides: TGTGCCTGGAGGGTTCTGGGGGATTCCTACGAGCAGTACTTC.

This clone has just one count. The CDR3 region is CASSPLGAYEQYF. CDR3 nucleotide sequence: TGTGCCAGCAGCCCCCTAGGAGCCTACGAGCAGTACTTC. This sequence joins TRBV12-1 and TRBJ2-7; the table's D call, TRBD2, was not checked against the DNA. TRBV12-1 is assigned pseudogene status. The CDR3 consists of 13 residues.

The chain couples TRBV5-1 to TRBJ1-1, with D perhaps TRBD1 (6 bases). The V gene lost 0 bases and the J gene lost 0 bases, with 9 bases spanning the gap. Germline V gives CDR1 SGHRS, CDR2 YFSETQ. The CDR3 runs to 15 residues. CDR3 residues: CASSLAAGVNTEAFF. The CDR3 nucleotides read TGCGCCAGCAGCTTGGCGGCAGGGGTGAACACTGAAGCTTTCTTT.

The chain has TRBV5-6 and TRBJ2-7; the D call may be TRBD1 or TRBD2 (6 bases each). The CDR3 totals 15 residues. Germline V CDR1 and CDR2: SGHDT, YYEEEE. Trimming removed 3 bases at V and 0 bases at J, with 13 bases between. CDR3 nucleotides: TGTGCCAGCAGCTGGGGGGCAGGGGACTCCTACGAGCAGTACGTC. Translation gives CASSWGAGDSYEQYV.

The V and J genes are TRBV4-1 and TRBJ2-7, with 9 bases aligning to TRBD2. Losses at the gene ends were 8 bases for V and 4 bases for J; bases not matched to a gene: 15. The CDR3 runs to 16 residues. Germline lookup yields CDR1 MGHRA and CDR2 YSYEKL. CDR3 sequence reads: CASGQSLAGEGYEQYF. CDR3 bases: TGCGCCAGCGGACAAAGTTTAGCGGGAGAGGGGTACGAGCAGTACTTC.

This chain uses TRBV27 with TRBJ1-4; possible D gene TRBD1, 6 bases. CDR3 length: 14 amino acids. In germline, CDR1 is MNHEY, CDR2 SMNVEV (reference sequence). Trimming removed 8 bases at V and 9 bases at J, with 19 bases between. CDR3 bases: TGTGCCAGCCAGAAACAGGGCCCACCCCAAAAACTGTTTTTT. Translated, it gives CASQKQGPPQKLFF.

The gene calls are TRBV14 and TRBJ2-2; unclear D gene. Germline V CDR1 and CDR2: SGHDN, FVKESK. CDR3 length equals 13 residues. The V end lost 3 bases, the J end lost 3 bases, and 5 bases lay between the germline ends. The CDR3 sequence is CASSQRYTGELFF. The CDR3 nucleotides are TGTGCCAGCAGCCAGAGGTACACCGGGGAGCTGTTTTTT.

This clone was found once. The J gene is TRBJ2-7, the V gene TRBV27; no definite D call. This CDR3 is 12 amino acids long. Trimming cost V 5 bases and J 0 bases, with 5 bases left between them. Germline assignment: CDR1 MNHEY and CDR2 SMNVEV (reference sequence). CDR3 sequence reads: CASSPSSYEQYF. The CDR3 region has the DNA TGTGCCAGCAGTCCTAGCTCCTACGAGCAGTACTTC.

This chain joins TRBV28 and TRBJ2-7; D may be TRBD1 (6 bases). From germline, CDR1 is MDHEN and CDR2 SYDVKM. V lost 3 bases to trimming and J lost 3 bases, with 24 bases between them. The CDR3 has 18 residues. CDR3 coding DNA: TGTGCCAGCAGTTTTGACGCGAAACAGGGATCATCTCACTACGAGCAGTACTTC. Translating gives CASSFDAKQGSSHYEQYF.

The chain uses TRBV10-3 and TRBJ2-7; 10 positions agree with TRBD2. Losses at the gene ends were 2 bases for V and 0 bases for J; bases not matched to a gene: 1. Germline V gene sequence: CDR1 ENHRY, CDR2 SYGVKD. This CDR3 contains 15 residues. In DNA, the CDR3 is TGTGCCATCAGTGAGGGGACTAGCGCCTCCTACGAGCAGTACTTC. This sequence encodes CAISEGTSASYEQYF.

The V call is TRBV28, the J call TRBJ2-7, with D possibly called TRBD1 or TRBD2 (5 bases each). The germline V gene has CDR1 MDHEN and CDR2 SYDVKM. This CDR3 is 13 amino acids long. Trimming removed 2 bases from V and 2 bases from J, with 7 bases in between. As DNA, the CDR3 is TGTGCCAGCAGTTTAAGGGACCCCTACGAGCAGTACTTC. Translation: CASSLRDPYEQYF.

The chain carries TRBV5-1 and TRBJ1-6; D uncertain. V was clipped by 1 base and J by 0 bases, with 11 bases between them. The CDR3 has 17 residues. In germline, CDR1 is SGHRS, CDR2 YFSETQ. The CDR3 is CASSLSSASSYNSPLHF. CDR3 DNA: TGCGCCAGCAGCTTGTCGTCAGCAAGCTCCTATAATTCACCCCTCCACTTT.

This chain uses TRBV28 with TRBJ2-5; no clear D. The V and J ends lost 3 bases and 4 bases respectively, with 15 bases between them. Germline assignment: CDR1 MDHEN and CDR2 SYDVKM. The CDR3 consists of 15 residues. The CDR3 region is CASSLEWAWRETQYF. The CDR3 DNA reads TGTGCCAGCAGTTTGGAGTGGGCCTGGAGAGAGACCCAGTACTTC.

This rearrangement joins TRBV9 to TRBJ2-3; TRBD1 might be the D (5 bases). This CDR3 comprises 17 residues. V was cut by 4 bases and J by 1 base, with 19 bases left in between. Germline CDR1 reads SGDLS; CDR2 reads YYNGEE. The chain's CDR3 is CASSPVSVWGRTDTQYF. Here the CDR3 DNA reads TGTGCCAGCAGCCCGGTTTCCGTTTGGGGCCGCACAGATACGCAGTATTTT. Full variable domain (outside the CDR3, taken from reference TRBV9 and TRBJ2-3): DSGVTQTPKHLITATGQRVTLRCSPRSGDLSVYWYQQSLDQGLQFLIQYYNGEERAKGNILERFSAQQFPDLHSELNLSSLELGDSALYFCASSPVSVWGRTDTQYFGPGTRLTVL.